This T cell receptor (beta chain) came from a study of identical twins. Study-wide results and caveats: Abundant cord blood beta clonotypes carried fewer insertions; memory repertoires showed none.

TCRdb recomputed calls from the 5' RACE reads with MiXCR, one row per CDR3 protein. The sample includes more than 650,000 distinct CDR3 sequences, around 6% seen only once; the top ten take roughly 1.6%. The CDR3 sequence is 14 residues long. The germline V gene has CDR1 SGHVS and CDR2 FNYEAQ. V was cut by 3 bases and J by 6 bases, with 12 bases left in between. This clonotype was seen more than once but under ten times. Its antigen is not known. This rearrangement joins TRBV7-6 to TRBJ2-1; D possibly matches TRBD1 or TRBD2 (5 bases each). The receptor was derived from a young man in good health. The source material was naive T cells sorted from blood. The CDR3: CASSLPNGGNEQFF. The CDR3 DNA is TGTGCCAGCAGCTTGCCGAATGGGGGCAATGAGCAGTTCTTC.